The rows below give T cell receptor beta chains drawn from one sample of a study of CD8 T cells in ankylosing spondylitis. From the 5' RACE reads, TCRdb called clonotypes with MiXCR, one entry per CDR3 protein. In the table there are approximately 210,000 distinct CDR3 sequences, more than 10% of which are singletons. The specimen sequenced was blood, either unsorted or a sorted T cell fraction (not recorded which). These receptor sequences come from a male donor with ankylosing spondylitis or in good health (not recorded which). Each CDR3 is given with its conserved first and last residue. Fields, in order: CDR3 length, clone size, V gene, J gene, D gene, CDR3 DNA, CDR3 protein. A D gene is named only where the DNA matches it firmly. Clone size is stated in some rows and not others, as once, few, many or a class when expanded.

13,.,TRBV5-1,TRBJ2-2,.,TGCGCCAGCAGCTTGGCCCCCACCGGGGAGCTGTTTTTT,CASSLAPTGELFF
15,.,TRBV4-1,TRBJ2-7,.,TGCGCCAGCAGCCCCCGGGACGGCCCCTTGTACGAGCAGTACTTC,CASSPRDGPLYEQYF
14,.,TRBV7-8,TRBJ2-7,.,TGTGCCAGCAGCTTAGGGCCCGAGTACGTGGAGCAGTACTTC,CASSLGPEYVEQYF
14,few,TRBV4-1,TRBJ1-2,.,TGCGCCAGCAGCCAAGGGGGAGGGAGCTATGGCTACACCTTC,CASSQGGGSYGYTF
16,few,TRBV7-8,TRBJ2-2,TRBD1,TGTGCCAGCAGCTTAAGACAGGGATCGTACACCGGGGAGCTGTTTTTT,CASSLRQGSYTGELFF
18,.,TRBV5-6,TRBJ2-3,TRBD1,TGTGCCAGCAGCTTTAAACAGGGGAAGTCCCTGAGGACAGATACGCAGTATTTT,CASSFKQGKSLRTDTQYF
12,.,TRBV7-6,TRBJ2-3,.,TGTGCCAGCCGGGACTTCACAGATACGCAGTATTTT,CASRDFTDTQYF
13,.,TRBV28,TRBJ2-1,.,TGTGCCAGCACCCGACCGATACTCAATGAGCAGTTCTTC,CASTRPILNEQFF
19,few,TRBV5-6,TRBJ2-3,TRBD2,TGTGCCAGCAGCTTCGTCCCGACTAGCGGGAGCCGTTGGGCAGATACGCAGTATTTT,CASSFVPTSGSRWADTQYF
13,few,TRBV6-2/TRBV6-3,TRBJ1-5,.,TGTGCCAGCAGTTACTCAGTGGTCCAGCCCCAGCATTTT,CASSYSVVQPQHF
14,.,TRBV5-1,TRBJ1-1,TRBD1,TGCGCCAGCGGAATCGGACAGGGGTTTTCTGAAGCTTTCTTT,CASGIGQGFSEAFF
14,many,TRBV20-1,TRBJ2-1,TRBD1,TGCAGTGCTCCCGGGGACAGGGACTACAATGAGCAGTTCTTC,CSAPGDRDYNEQFF
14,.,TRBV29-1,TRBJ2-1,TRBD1,TGCAGCGTGGAAACCCGACAGGGGGGAAATGAGCAGTTCTTC,CSVETRQGGNEQFF
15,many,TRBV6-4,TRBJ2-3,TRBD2,TGTGCCAGCAGTAGACTAGCGGGGGCTGGCGATACGCAGTATTTT,CASSRLAGAGDTQYF
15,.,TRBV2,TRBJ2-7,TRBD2,TGTGCCAGCAGTCGTAGCGGGGGCATGACTTACGAGCAGTACTTC,CASSRSGGMTYEQYF
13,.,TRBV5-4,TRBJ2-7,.,TGTGCCAGCAGCTTGATGGGGGCCTACGAGCAGTACTTC,CASSLMGAYEQYF
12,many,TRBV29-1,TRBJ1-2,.,TGCAGCGTTGAAGTTGGGGGCGGCGGCTACACCTTC,CSVEVGGGGYTF
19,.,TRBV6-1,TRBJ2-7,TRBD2,TGTGCCAGCTCTGCCCCACCGGGACTAGCGGGGGAGAGCTCCTACGAGCAGTACTTC,CASSAPPGLAGESSYEQYF
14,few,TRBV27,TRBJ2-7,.,TGTGCCAGCAGTAGCCGGTCCATCATCTACGAGCAGTACTTC,CASSSRSIIYEQYF
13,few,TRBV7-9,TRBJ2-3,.,TGTGCCAGCAGCCCCGAGGTGGCAGATACGCAGTATTTT,CASSPEVADTQYF
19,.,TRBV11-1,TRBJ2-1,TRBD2,TGTGCCAGCAGCGCCCCCGGGACTAGGGCCTTTAGCTCCTACAATGAGCAGTTCTTC,CASSAPGTRAFSSYNEQFF
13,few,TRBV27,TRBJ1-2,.,TGTGCCAGCATGCAGGCGGGAGACTATGGCTACACCTTC,CASMQAGDYGYTF